A single sample is the source of the 21 T cell receptor beta chains below, sequenced in a study of blood T cell repertoires in COVID-19. This table comes from immunoSEQ multiplex PCR, and its TCRdb copy is limited to in-frame clones, with some not included. Here the sample spans some 100,000 clones, 80% to 90% being singletons. Sequenced input: PBMCs or T cells enriched from blood (not recorded which). The receptor set was obtained from a woman aged 45-60 years who had recovered from COVID-19.

V usage is TRBV6-5 and J usage is TRBJ2-7; 7 bases are a match to TRBD2. The germline gives CDR1 MNHEY, CDR2 SVGAGI. The V segment lost 7 bases and the J segment 5 bases; nucleotides outside the gene matches: 5. CDR3 length: 12 amino acids. The CDR3 region is CASIGGSHEQYF. In DNA, the CDR3 is TGTGCCAGCATAGGCGGGAGCCACGAGCAGTACTTC.

The gene calls are TRBV27 and TRBJ2-3; 15 nucleotides line up with TRBD2. Per the germline V gene, CDR1 is MNHEY and CDR2 is SMNVEV (reference sequence). With V trimmed by 6 bases and J by 4 bases, 8 bases remained unmatched. The CDR3 totals 17 residues. The CDR3 region is CASSRTSGGDLADTQYF. The DNA of the CDR3 is TGTGCCAGCAGCCGGACTAGCGGGGGGGATCTCGCAGATACGCAGTATTTT.

This clone was seen only a few times. The chain employs TRBV24-1 and TRBJ2-5; TRBD2 aligns across 10 bases. The germline V gene has CDR1 KGHDR and CDR2 SFDVKD. CDR3 length: 19 amino acids. After removal of 2 bases from V and 7 bases from J, the junction contained 18 bases not matched to a gene. The CDR3 here is CATSDSSTPSGRILGTQYF. The CDR3 DNA is TGTGCCACCAGTGATTCATCCACCCCTAGCGGGAGAATATTGGGGACCCAGTACTTC.

This sequence joins TRBV15 and TRBJ1-1; TRBD1 is a possible D gene (5 bases). This CDR3 comprises 16 residues. From germline, CDR1 is LNHNV and CDR2 YYDKDF (reference sequence). The V and J ends lost 0 bases and 0 bases respectively, with 11 bases between them. The CDR3 DNA follows: TGTGCCACCAGCAGAGATGGGGCAGGAGTGAACACTGAAGCTTTCTTT. It codes for CATSRDGAGVNTEAFF.

The CDR3 region has the DNA TGTGCCAGCAGCCCATGGGCGGGCCTATACAATGAGCAGTTCTTC. This encodes CASSPWAGLYNEQFF. V usage is TRBV9 and J usage is TRBJ2-1, with a weak D call TRBD2 (5 bases). This CDR3 is built from 15 residues. The germline V gene encodes CDR1 SGDLS and CDR2 YYNGEE. V gave up 4 bases and J gave up 4 bases, with 15 bases separating them.

The CDR3 DNA reads TGTGCCAGTAGCCAAGGGACTTCTGGGGCCAACGTCCTGACTTTC. Translating it yields CASSQGTSGANVLTF. The rearrangement joins TRBV19 to TRBJ2-6; tentative D call: TRBD2 (6 bases). In germline, CDR1 is LNHDA, CDR2 SQIVND (reference sequence). CDR3 length: 15 amino acids. V was trimmed by 6 bases and J by 1 base, leaving 10 bases between them.

This clone appeared once. The chain carries TRBV5-6 and TRBJ1-5; 7 bases are shared with TRBD1. Germline trimming cut 3 bases from V and 5 bases from J; bases unmatched to any gene: 11. There are 16 residues in the CDR3. Germline CDR1 and CDR2: SGHDT and YYEEEE. The CDR3 is CASSYTRAGQDQPQHF. The CDR3 DNA reads as TGTGCCAGCAGCTATACCAGGGCTGGACAGGATCAGCCCCAGCATTTT. Drawing the rest from reference TRBV5-6 and TRBJ1-5, the complete variable domain is DAGVTQSPTHLIKTRGQQVTLRCSPKSGHDTVSWYQQALGQGPQFIFQYYEEEERQRGNFPDRFSGHQFPNYSSELNVNALLLGDSALYLCASSYTRAGQDQPQHFGDGTRLSIL.

The chain joins TRBV11-2 to TRBJ2-7, with 8 nucleotides matching TRBD2. The CDR3 totals 13 residues. With V trimmed by 5 bases and J by 9 bases, 9 bases remained unmatched. Germline lookup yields CDR1 SGHAT and CDR2 FQNNGV. CDR3 coding DNA: TGTGCCAGCAGCAGAACTAGCGGCACTGTGCAGTACTTC. It yields the protein CASSRTSGTVQYF.

The V and J genes are TRBV19 and TRBJ1-6; the match to TRBD1 covers 7 bases. Germline CDR1 and CDR2: LNHDA and SQIVND (reference sequence). The CDR3 sequence is 15 residues long. The V segment lost 5 bases and the J segment 6 bases; nucleotides outside the gene matches: 7. CDR3: CASSYFRDSNSPLHF. The CDR3 bases are TGTGCCAGTAGTTACTTCCGGGACAGTAATTCACCCCTCCACTTT.

This chain uses TRBV30 with TRBJ1-4; D not certain. The germline V gene has CDR1 GTSNPN and CDR2 SVGIG (reference sequence). V lost 0 bases, J lost 0 bases, and 11 bases lay in between. There are 16 residues in the CDR3. The CDR3 loop reads CAWSVQYPATNEKLFF. CDR3 in DNA: TGTGCCTGGAGTGTGCAGTACCCTGCAACTAATGAAAAACTGTTTTTT.

The chain joins TRBV5-1 to TRBJ1-2; D gene uncertain. Germline assignment: CDR1 SGHRS and CDR2 YFSETQ. V dropped 1 base and J dropped 7 bases, with 14 bases sitting between them. The CDR3 totals 14 residues. CDR3 in amino acids: CASSLSLERSGYTF. The CDR3 DNA reads TGCGCCAGCAGCTTGAGTCTTGAACGTAGTGGCTACACCTTC.

CDR3 nucleotide sequence: TGTGCCAGCTCACCACCGAGGACAGGTTCCTACGAGCAGTACTTC. It yields the protein CASSPPRTGSYEQYF. The rearrangement uses TRBV18 and TRBJ2-7, with 7 bases matching TRBD1. Unmatched junction bases numbered 3, after V lost 0 bases and J lost 1 base. Germline V lookup: CDR1 KGHSH, CDR2 LQKENI. The CDR3 totals 15 residues.

This clone has a single count. The chain joins TRBV10-3 to TRBJ2-3; TRBD2 matches at 9 bases. Germline lookup yields CDR1 ENHRY and CDR2 SYGVKD. Germline trimming cut 2 bases from V and 2 bases from J; bases unmatched to any gene: 5. This CDR3 comprises 16 residues. The DNA of the CDR3 is TGTGCCATCAGTGAGCCGAGCGGGGGGATCACAGATACGCAGTATTTT. This encodes CAISEPSGGITDTQYF.

On this clone itself: The sample contains more than one DNA sequence encoding this CDR3. The rearrangement uses TRBV7-9 and TRBJ2-1, with 15 bases that match TRBD2. The CDR3 totals 17 residues. Germline CDR1 SEHNR, CDR2 FQNEAQ (reference sequence). Germline trimming cut 5 bases from V and 4 bases from J; bases unmatched to any gene: 6. The CDR3 region is CASSLGLAGGPYNEQFF. The CDR3 DNA follows: TGTGCCAGCAGCCTCGGACTAGCGGGGGGGCCGTACAATGAGCAGTTCTTC.

The chain links TRBV28 to TRBJ1-4, with a tentative D call TRBD1 (5 bases). The length of the CDR3 is 13 residues. Germline CDR1 is MDHEN and CDR2 is SYDVKM. V shed 6 bases and J shed 6 bases, with 11 bases lying between them. As DNA, the CDR3 is TGTGCCAGCAGCAGAGACAGTTATGAAAAACTGTTTTTT. As protein: CASSRDSYEKLFF.

J is TRBJ2-1 and V is TRBV3-1 (or the pseudogene TRBV3-2), with a tentative D call TRBD2 (5 bases). The CDR3 extends over 14 amino acids. V was pared by 4 bases and J by 5 bases, with 12 bases between. Looked up from germline, CDR1 is LGHDT and CDR2 is YNNKEL (reference sequence). The CDR3 nucleotides read TGTGCCAGCAGCCCCCTGGCGGAGGACAATGAGCAGTTCTTC. Translating it yields CASSPLAEDNEQFF.

This chain connects TRBV6-1 to TRBJ1-6; D not certain. The CDR3 consists of 18 residues. V was cut by 3 bases and J by 0 bases, with 15 bases left in between. Germline CDR1 MNHNS, CDR2 SASEGT. The chain's CDR3 is CASSDRELGYSYNSPLHF. The CDR3 DNA is TGTGCCAGCAGTGATAGAGAACTGGGCTACTCCTATAATTCACCCCTCCACTTT.

V gene TRBV7-3 combines with J gene TRBJ2-3; a possible D gene is TRBD2 (6 bases). This CDR3 comprises 16 residues. Germline CDR1 and CDR2: SGHTA and FQGTGA. V gave up 3 bases and J gave up 0 bases, with 13 bases separating them. CDR3: CASSFRDSASTDTQYF. CDR3 sequence (DNA): TGTGCCAGCAGCTTTCGGGACTCCGCCAGCACAGATACGCAGTATTTT.

The chain employs TRBV7-2 and TRBJ2-5; weak D call: TRBD1 (5 bases). V lost 4 bases to trimming and J lost 3 bases, with 6 bases between them. Germline assignment: CDR1 SGHTA and CDR2 FQGNSA. The CDR3 runs to 12 residues. In nucleotides, the CDR3 is TGTGCCAGCAGCTGGGGCGAAGAGACCCAGTACTTC. Its translation is CASSWGEETQYF.

The chain links TRBV19 to TRBJ1-5; no clear D gene. Germline CDR1 is LNHDA and CDR2 is SQIVND (reference sequence). CDR3 length: 13 residues. The V end lost 2 bases, the J end lost 3 bases, and 5 bases lay between the germline ends. CDR3: CASSIRDNQPQHF. In DNA, the CDR3 is TGTGCCAGTAGTATACGGGACAATCAGCCCCAGCATTTT. The whole variable domain, filled in from reference TRBV19 and TRBJ1-5, reads DGGITQSPKYLFRKEGQNVTLSCEQNLNHDAMYWYRQDPGQGLRLIYYSQIVNDFQKGDIAEGYSVSREKKESFPLTVTSAQKNPTAFYLCASSIRDNQPQHFGDGTRLSIL.

This chain connects TRBV9 to TRBJ2-3; TRBD2 matches 15 bases. The CDR3 consists of 17 residues. V was clipped by 4 bases and J by 5 bases; unmatched bases: 8. CDR1 and CDR2 from the germline V gene are SGDLS and YYNGEE. The CDR3 region is CASSQDPGLAGGDTQYF. The CDR3 DNA follows: TGTGCCAGCAGCCAAGACCCGGGACTAGCGGGAGGAGATACGCAGTATTTT.